This TCR beta chain came from a study of blood T cell repertoires in COVID-19. Across the whole study: Sample material is recorded as cDNA or gDNA derived from T cells, B-cell-depleted T cells, or PBMCs.

Assay used: immunoSEQ multiplex PCR; TCRdb lists only in-frame clones, some missing. The data hold roughly 290,000 clones, with about nine tenths observed a single time. Allocation to cohorts depended on clinical history reported by the participants. This CDR3 has 17 amino acids. With V trimmed by 6 bases and J by 2 bases, 16 bases remained unmatched. Per the germline V gene, CDR1 is SGHTA and CDR2 is FQGNSA. This chain links TRBV7-2 with TRBJ2-7, with TRBD2 matching 7 bases. This TCR was recovered from a woman between 35 and 50 years old who had recovered from COVID-19. Sequenced sample: PBMCs or T cells enriched from blood (not recorded which). The CDR3 bases are TGTGCCAGCAGTTACAAGCTAGCGGTGGGGGGAGCCTACGAGCAGTACTTC. Translating gives CASSYKLAVGGAYEQYF.